The subject of this entry is one T cell receptor beta chain. This specimen belongs to a study of blood T cell repertoires in COVID-19. Whole-study context: Both acute and convalescent COVID-19 samples were obtained from the United States, Italy and Spain. PBMCs, B-cell-depleted T cells, or T cells were the source of the cDNA or gDNA that made up the material.

V shed 2 bases and J shed 6 bases, with 13 bases lying between them. Germline lookup yields CDR1 SEHNR and CDR2 FQNEAQ (reference sequence). The CDR3 is 14 residues long. Original data processing: How many nucleated cells were present was estimated from reference gene primer amplification. Assay: immunoSEQ multiplex PCR; the TCRdb copy retains only in-frame clones and omits some. V and J calls and clone size are those listed in that table; D and trimming were worked out from the DNA. The sample yields roughly 260,000 clones, around 82% seen once. In terms of age and location, participants ranged from about 18 to 95 years and lived in about two dozen US areas.

The sample taken for sequencing was PBMCs or T cells enriched from blood (not recorded which). The V call is TRBV7-9, the J call TRBJ2-5; D possibly corresponds to TRBD1 (7 bases). The clonotype was recovered from a woman aged 40 to 50 who had been exposed to COVID-19. In nucleotides, the CDR3 is TGTGCCAGCAGCTTACAGGGGGGCATTAAGACCCAGTACTTC. Translating it yields CASSLQGGIKTQYF.